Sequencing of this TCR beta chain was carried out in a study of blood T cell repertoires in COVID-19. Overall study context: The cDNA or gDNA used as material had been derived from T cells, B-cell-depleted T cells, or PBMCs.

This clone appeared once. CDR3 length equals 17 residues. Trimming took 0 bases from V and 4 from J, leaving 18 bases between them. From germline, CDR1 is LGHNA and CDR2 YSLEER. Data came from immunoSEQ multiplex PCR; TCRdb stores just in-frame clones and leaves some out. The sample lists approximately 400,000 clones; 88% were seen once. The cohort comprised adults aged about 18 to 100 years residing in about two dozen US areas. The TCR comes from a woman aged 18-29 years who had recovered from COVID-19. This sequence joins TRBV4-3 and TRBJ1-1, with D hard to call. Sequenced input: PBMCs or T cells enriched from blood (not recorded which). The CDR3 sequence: CASSQDLSSLVGTEAFF. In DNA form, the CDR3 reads TGCGCCAGCAGCCAAGATTTGTCTAGTCTGGTCGGCACTGAAGCTTTCTTT.